The rows below give T cell receptor beta chains drawn from one sample of a study of Ad26.COV2.S vaccination and SARS-CoV-2 variants. Sequencing was performed with immunoSEQ multiplex PCR; in TCRdb, only in-frame clones are kept and a portion is missing. The data hold about 480,000 clones, with around 88% observed a single time. The input for sequencing was peripheral blood, taken in a trial of Ad26.COV2.S vaccine versus placebo. The receptor set was obtained from a person between 18 and 65 years old who received the Ad26.COV2.S COVID-19 vaccine or a placebo. Each CDR3 is given with its conserved first and last residue. The D gene is left open where the match is weak. Clone sizes are given selectively: once, few, many, or a class where the clone is expanded.

v_call	j_call	clone_size	d_call	cdr3_nt	cdr3_aa
TRBV28	TRBJ1-1	once	TRBD1	TGTGCCAGCAGACTCAGGGGACAGACGGTGAACACTGAAGCTTTCTTT	CASRLRGQTVNTEAFF
TRBV19	TRBJ1-1	NA	NA	TGTGCCAGTAGAGGGACGGTGTACACTGAAGCTTTCTTT	CASRGTVYTEAFF
TRBV15	TRBJ2-3	NA	NA	TGTGCCACCAGCCCCCGGCCGGCCACACTTAGCACAGATACGCAGTATTTT	CATSPRPATLSTDTQYF
TRBV25-1	TRBJ1-2	NA	NA	TGTGCCAGCAGTGCAGGGTGGGATTTCGGCTACACCTTC	CASSAGWDFGYTF
TRBV28	TRBJ2-3	few	NA	TGTGCCAGCAGTCCGAGGACTCGCTCGGCTACGCAGTATTTT	CASSPRTRSATQYF
TRBV10-3	TRBJ2-1	NA	NA	TGTGCCATCAGTGAGTCGTCGGGGTTGTCCTACAATGAGCAGTTCTTC	CAISESSGLSYNEQFF
TRBV28	TRBJ1-4	NA	TRBD1	TGTGCCAGCAGAGTCCTACAGGGGGCGCGGGAAAAACTGTTTTTT	CASRVLQGAREKLFF
TRBV19	TRBJ2-7	NA	TRBD2	TGTGCCAGTAGTATTGGCTGGGCGGGAGCCTACGAGCAGTACTTC	CASSIGWAGAYEQYF
TRBV28	TRBJ2-7	NA	NA	TGTGCCAGCAGTTTACCCCCCCGGAGGGACGAGCAGTACTTC	CASSLPPRRDEQYF
TRBV15	TRBJ2-7	NA	NA	TGTGCCACCAACCGGGCAGGGCCTTCCTACGAGCAGTACTTC	CATNRAGPSYEQYF
TRBV28	TRBJ2-7	NA	NA	TGTGCCAGCAGCGCCTCGGGGTGGGGGTACGAGCAGTACTTC	CASSASGWGYEQYF
TRBV6-1	TRBJ1-5	NA	NA	TGTGCCAGCAGTGAAGCGTCCGGGGGGGTGTTTTTTCAGCCCCAGCATTTT	CASSEASGGVFFQPQHF
TRBV28	TRBJ2-5	NA	NA	TGTGCCAGCAGTTTCCCCGGGGCTTATCAATGGACCCAGTACTTC	CASSFPGAYQWTQYF
TRBV5-6	TRBJ1-1	NA	TRBD1	TGTGCCAGCAGCTTGGAGGACAGGGTTTCTTTCTTT	CASSLEDRVSFF
TRBV7-9	TRBJ2-3	NA	TRBD1	TGTGCCAGCAGCTGGACAGGGGACACAGATACGCAGTATTTT	CASSWTGDTDTQYF
TRBV24-1	TRBJ1-5	NA	NA	TGTGCCACCAGTGTGGGGGGGAATCAGCCCCAGCATTTT	CATSVGGNQPQHF
TRBV5-4	TRBJ2-5	once	TRBD2	TGTGCCAGCAGCTTGGCATGGGGGGCGGGAGGGCAAGAGACCCAGTACTTC	CASSLAWGAGGQETQYF
TRBV7-9	TRBJ1-2	NA	NA	TGTGCCAGCAGCCCTACCCGACAGGCCTCCTATGGCTACACCTTC	CASSPTRQASYGYTF
TRBV10-3	TRBJ2-7	NA	NA	TGTGCCATCAGTGAGGCGGGACAGTCCAATCAGTACTTC	CAISEAGQSNQYF
TRBV28	TRBJ1-1	NA	NA	TGTGCCAGCAGCCGGGGGGTGAACACTGAAGCTTTCTTT	CASSRGVNTEAFF
TRBV10-3	TRBJ2-7	few	NA	TGTGCCATCAGTGAGATAAAATGGACAGACCTCTACTTC	CAISEIKWTDLYF
TRBV28	TRBJ1-4	NA	TRBD1	TGTGCCACTACAGGGGTGATTGAAAAACTGTTTTTT	CATTGVIEKLFF
TRBV15	TRBJ2-5	NA	TRBD1	TGTGCCACCAGCACTCGGACAGGGGTAGAGACCCAGTACTTC	CATSTRTGVETQYF
TRBV24-1	TRBJ2-1	NA	TRBD2	TGTGCCACCAGTGCGGGAGGATGGGGTGAGCAGTTCTTC	CATSAGGWGEQFF
TRBV4-3	TRBJ2-1	NA	TRBD2	TGCGCCAGCAGCCCCGAGGCGGGAGCCAATGAGCAGTTCTTC	CASSPEAGANEQFF
TRBV28	TRBJ2-7	NA	NA	TGTGCCAGCAGTCCCTCATTGGTGGCGGCCTACGAGCAGTACTTC	CASSPSLVAAYEQYF
TRBV28	TRBJ2-1	NA	NA	TGTGCCAGCAGTTTGGGGGGGCTAAGGAGTAATGAGCAGTTCTTC	CASSLGGLRSNEQFF
TRBV15	TRBJ2-7	NA	TRBD2	TGTGCCACCAGTCGCGGGAGTAAGAACGAGCAGTACTTC	CATSRGSKNEQYF
TRBV10-3	TRBJ2-3	NA	TRBD2	TGTGCCATCAGTGTCCTAGCGGGACTCACAGATACGCAGTATTTT	CAISVLAGLTDTQYF
TRBV5-1	TRBJ2-5	NA	NA	TGCGCCAGCAGCGACCTAGTGTGGGAGACCCAGTACTTC	CASSDLVWETQYF
TRBV6-5	TRBJ2-3	NA	NA	TGTGCCAGCACCCGGGACCCCCTTGGGAATACGCAGTATTTT	CASTRDPLGNTQYF
TRBV11-3	TRBJ1-5	NA	NA	TGTGCCAGCAGCTTTTCAGGAACTCAGCCCCAGCATTTT	CASSFSGTQPQHF
TRBV13	TRBJ2-1	once	TRBD2	TGTGCCAGCAGAAGAGTAGCGGGAGCGGTCAATGAGCAGTTCTTC	CASRRVAGAVNEQFF
TRBV20-1	TRBJ1-1	NA	NA	TGCAGTGCTAGAGCGGCCACTGAAGCTTTCTTT	CSARAATEAFF
TRBV6-6	TRBJ2-1	NA	TRBD1	TGTGCCAGCAGTAACCAACAGGGGTCAGTAAGCAATGAGCAGTTCTTC	CASSNQQGSVSNEQFF
TRBV29-1	TRBJ1-1	NA	NA	TGCAGCACGTCAGGGGTCGCGGGCACTGAAGCTTTCTTT	CSTSGVAGTEAFF
TRBV27	TRBJ2-1	NA	TRBD1	TGTGCCAGCAGTTTAGGGACAGGGAAGTCGTATCCTTACAATGAGCAGTTCTTC	CASSLGTGKSYPYNEQFF
TRBV19	TRBJ1-1	once	TRBD1	TGTGCCAGTATCTCAGACGGGACAGAGAACACTGAAGCTTTCTTT	CASISDGTENTEAFF
TRBV13	TRBJ2-3	NA	TRBD2	TGTGCCAGCAGGGGGAGGACTAGCGGGACGCCAGATACGCAGTATTTT	CASRGRTSGTPDTQYF
TRBV6-5	TRBJ2-1	NA	NA	TGTGCCAGCAGTTACTCCCCGCTAGTGGGCAATGAGCAGTTCTTC	CASSYSPLVGNEQFF
TRBV5-1	TRBJ1-4	few	NA	TGCGCCAGCAGCTTGTGGCGAGATGAAAAACTGTTTTTT	CASSLWRDEKLFF
TRBV2	TRBJ2-7	NA	NA	TGTGCCAGCAGTGACCCGGGGCCAACCTACGAGCAGTACTTC	CASSDPGPTYEQYF
TRBV9	TRBJ2-1	NA	TRBD2	TGTGCCAGCAGCCCTCGACTAGCGGAAACCCGCAATGAGCAGTTCTTC	CASSPRLAETRNEQFF
TRBV29-1	TRBJ1-4	NA	TRBD1	TGCAGCGTTACCGGGACAGGGGGTGCTAATGAAAAACTGTTTTTT	CSVTGTGGANEKLFF
TRBV7-8	TRBJ2-7	NA	NA	TGTGCCAGCAGCTTAGCGGGACTTCAGTACGAGCAGTACTTC	CASSLAGLQYEQYF
TRBV7-8	TRBJ1-2	NA	NA	TGTGCCAGCAGCTTAGCCGGACGGGGGAAGGATGGCTACACCTTC	CASSLAGRGKDGYTF
TRBV28	TRBJ2-3	NA	NA	TGTGCCAGCAGCCCCGGGACGGTAAGGGATACGCAGTATTTT	CASSPGTVRDTQYF
TRBV6-1	TRBJ2-1	once	TRBD2	TGTGCCAGCAGTGTAGCGGGGAATGAGCAGTTCTTC	CASSVAGNEQFF
TRBV7-2	TRBJ2-2	NA	NA	TGTGCCAGCAGCTCCCCGCCCGGGGAGCTGTTTTTT	CASSSPPGELFF
TRBV5-1	TRBJ2-7	NA	TRBD2	TGCGCCAGCAGCCATCGGGCTAGCGGGAACGAGCAGTACTTC	CASSHRASGNEQYF
TRBV12-3/TRBV12-4	TRBJ1-6	NA	NA	TGTGCCAGCAGGGACGGTCCGTCACCCCTCCACTTT	CASRDGPSPLHF
TRBV15	TRBJ1-1	NA	TRBD1	TGTGCCACCAGCAGAGATCTGTGGGACAGGGGGCTGAGCGGAGCTTTCTTT	CATSRDLWDRGLSGAFF
TRBV15	TRBJ2-7	NA	TRBD1	TGTGCCACCAGCATCGGACAGGGGAGGCCGGGAGGCCCGTCCTACGAGCAGTACTTC	CATSIGQGRPGGPSYEQYF
TRBV28	TRBJ2-2	NA	NA	TGTGCCAGCAGTGGTCTTATAGGGACTGGTAACACCGGGGAGCTGTTTTTT	CASSGLIGTGNTGELFF